Following are 14 T cell receptor beta chains from one sample sequenced in a study of CD8 T cells in Susac syndrome. Random hexamers were used to reverse transcribe about 0.5 to 1 ug of RNA. In TCRdb, the immunoSEQ multiplex PCR reads were re-called with MiXCR into one record per CDR3 protein. Of under 200,000 distinct CDR3 sequences in the sample, about 91% were seen once. Sequencing was carried out using CD4+ T cells from PBMCs. The receptors derive from a human donor in good health.

The V call is TRBV7-9, the J call TRBJ1-2, with D unresolved. Germline CDR1 and CDR2: SEHNR and FQNEAQ (reference sequence). The CDR3 length is 13 residues. Trimming shortened V by 5 bases and J by 4 bases, and 11 bases separated the two germline ends. The CDR3 sequence is CASSPSGTYGYTF. As DNA, the CDR3 is TGTGCCAGCAGCCCATCAGGTACCTATGGCTACACCTTC.

V and J are TRBV20-1 and TRBJ2-7; a weak D match, TRBD2 (5 bases). Germline CDR1 is DFQATT and CDR2 is SNEGSKA (reference sequence). This CDR3 is 13 amino acids long. V shed 6 bases and J shed 7 bases, with 19 bases lying between them. The CDR3 here is CSANGIAPGEQYF. DNA for the CDR3: TGCAGTGCCAACGGGATAGCCCCGGGTGAGCAGTACTTC.

This chain uses TRBV5-1 with TRBJ2-2; no reliable D call. The CDR3 loop spans 14 amino acids. Deletions cut 5 bases from V and 4 bases from J, with 12 bases between. CDR1 SGHRS and CDR2 YFSETQ come from the germline V gene. This CDR3 reads CASSKGVSTGELFF. The CDR3 nucleotides read TGCGCCAGCAGTAAGGGTGTAAGCACCGGGGAGCTGTTTTTT.

The rearrangement uses TRBV6-2 or TRBV6-3 and TRBJ2-3; no definite D call. V gave up 2 bases and J gave up 6 bases, with 3 bases separating them. The germline CDR1 and CDR2 sequences are MNHEY and SVGEGT. This CDR3 comprises 11 residues. In DNA, the CDR3 is TGTGCCAGCAGTTACCCTGATACGCAGTATTTT. Its protein product is CASSYPDTQYF.

The rearrangement links TRBV20-1 to TRBJ1-5, with D perhaps TRBD1 (5 bases). Germline V gene data show CDR1 as DFQATT and CDR2 as SNEGSKA (reference sequence). The CDR3 is 14 residues long. V lost 6 bases and J lost 5, with 17 bases in between. Here the CDR3 DNA reads TGCAGTGCCAAACGAAGGGGTCCCCATCAGCCCCAGCATTTT. This codes for CSAKRRGPHQPQHF.

This chain links TRBV7-9 with TRBJ1-1, with D possibly matching TRBD1 (5 bases). The CDR3 is 12 residues long. Germline CDR1 reads SEHNR; CDR2 reads FQNEAQ (reference sequence). V shed 1 base and J shed 7 bases, with 7 bases lying between them. Written as DNA, the CDR3 is TGTGCCAGCAGCTTAGGGCAGGGTGAAGCTTTCTTT. Translated, it gives CASSLGQGEAFF. The full variable domain, completed using reference TRBV7-9 and TRBJ1-1, is DTGVSQNPRHKITKRGQNVTFRCDPISEHNRLYWYRQTLGQGPEFLTYFQNEAQLEKSRLLSDRFSAERPKGSFSTLEIQRTEQGDSAMYLCASSLGQGEAFFGQGTRLTVV.

This chain links TRBV1 with TRBJ2-7; the table's D call, TRBD1, was not checked against the DNA. TRBV1 is labeled a pseudogene. The CDR3 consists of 16 residues. This CDR3 is CTSSRVEGESSYEQYF. Written as DNA, the CDR3 is TGCACCAGCAGCCGGGTGGAGGGGGAAAGCTCCTACGAGCAGTACTTC.

The chain joins TRBV24-1 to TRBJ2-5; 9 nucleotides line up with TRBD2. This CDR3 is 16 amino acids long. The V segment lost 1 base and the J segment 6 bases; nucleotides outside the gene matches: 8. The germline CDR1 and CDR2 sequences are KGHDR and SFDVKD. CDR3 bases: TGTGCCACCAGTGATTTTAAGCGGGGGGCAGGAAAGACCCAGTACTTC. This codes for CATSDFKRGAGKTQYF.

The chain recombines TRBV13 with TRBJ2-1; 9 bases line up with TRBD2. The J segment lost 9 bases and the V segment lost 0 bases, leaving 0 bases of the junction unmatched. Germline-derived CDR1 and CDR2 are PRHDT and FYEKMQ (reference sequence). This CDR3 has 13 residues. The CDR3 nucleotides read TGTGCCAGCAGCTTAGGGACTAGCGGTGAGCAGTTCTTC. Its translation: CASSLGTSGEQFF.

The chain employs TRBV5-1 and TRBJ2-7; TRBD2 aligns across 9 bases. The CDR3 consists of 16 residues. Trimming at V came to 0 bases and at J to 2 bases, leaving 6 bases not matched to a gene. Germline V lookup: CDR1 SGHRS, CDR2 YFSETQ. The CDR3 nucleotides read TGCGCCAGCAGCTTGGGAGCGGGAGGACTTCCCTACGAGCAGTACTTC. This translates into CASSLGAGGLPYEQYF.

The gene calls are TRBV2 and TRBJ1-2; D gene unclear. This CDR3 region has 13 residues. V lost 2 bases and J lost 4, with 8 bases in between. From germline, CDR1 is SNHLY and CDR2 FYNNEI. For the CDR3, the DNA is TGTGCCAGCAGTGAAAAGGCGCTCTATGGCTACACCTTC. It translates to CASSEKALYGYTF.

The chain employs TRBV7-6 and TRBJ2-7; TRBD2 might be the D (7 bases). V lost 5 bases and J lost 0, with 20 bases in between. This CDR3 is 17 amino acids long. Germline values: CDR1 SGHVS, CDR2 FNYEAQ. This CDR3 is CASSEERGGARSYEQYF. DNA for the CDR3: TGTGCCAGCAGCGAGGAACGAGGGGGGGCCCGCTCCTACGAGCAGTACTTC.

The genes are TRBV12-3 or TRBV12-4 and TRBJ2-7; D may correspond to TRBD1 or TRBD2 (6 bases each). Trimming took off 5 bases at V and 1 base at J, with 15 bases between the two ends. The CDR3 totals 15 residues. CDR3 in amino acids: CASSRGGGGSYEQYF. The CDR3, as DNA: TGTGCCAGCAGTCGTGGGGGCGGAGGGTCCTACGAGCAGTACTTC.

V and J are TRBV6-2 or TRBV6-3 and TRBJ1-2; no firm D call. The germline CDR1 and CDR2 sequences are MNHEY and SVGEGT. V was clipped by 4 bases and J by 2 bases, with 5 bases between them. The CDR3 runs 12 residues. This CDR3 reads CASSWTNYGYTF. In nucleotides, the CDR3 is TGTGCCAGCAGTTGGACGAACTATGGCTACACCTTC.